The sequence of this T cell receptor (beta chain) was determined in a study of follicular helper T cells after annual influenza vaccination. General observations from the study: Rare clonotypes were missed; only roughly 9.5-23% of cells gave TCRB.

Concerning this clone: Its antigen is unknown.

Time point here: 2014-2015 season, 7 days after vaccination. Community-dwelling subjects without influenza vaccination in the prior 6 months were enrolled. Cells are cTfh (non-naive CD4+CXCR5+PD-1+), split by ICOS and CD38 into double-positive or double-negative. Germline lookup yields CDR1 SGHAT and CDR2 FQNNGV. V was pared by 1 base and J by 2 bases, with 2 bases of the junction left unmatched. The CDR3 contains 15 residues. Clones were sequenced by immunoSEQ multiplex PCR, and TCRdb holds only the in-frame ones, with some missing. The table has roughly 1,200 clones, under 70% seen once; the top ten hold over 4%.

The source was CXCR5+ CD38+ circulating T follicular helper cells from blood, collected 7 days after influenza vaccination. Subset given: circulating Tfh, non-naive CD4+CXCR5+PD-1+ (ICOS+CD38+ or ICOS-CD38-). V and J are TRBV11-2 and TRBJ1-3; 7 bases map to TRBD1. The TCR originated in an adult who received the influenza vaccine. Here the CDR3 reads CASSLGQGAGNTIYF. The CDR3 nucleotides read TGTGCCAGCAGCTTAGGTCAGGGGGCTGGAAACACCATATATTTT.